A selection of T cell receptor beta chains follows, all from one sample in a study of vaccination and CD4 T cells after COVID-19. No antigen has been identified for these receptors. TCRdb fed the PCR reads into MiXCR, producing one record per CDR3 protein. Of around 19,000 distinct CDR3 sequences in the sample, about half were seen once. Sequencing used CD4+ T cells from blood, cultured in vitro. These receptors were obtained from a human donor who had recovered from COVID-19. Each CDR3 is given without its conserved first and last residue. Fields, in order: J gene, D gene, V gene, CDR3 protein. D genes are given only for firm matches.

J: TRBJ1-5; D: .; V: TRBV19; CDR3: ASNNAGGNQPQH
J: TRBJ1-1; D: .; V: TRBV27; CDR3: ASSLEMNTEAF
J: TRBJ1-2; D: .; V: TRBV30; CDR3: ARSNIGGYT
J: TRBJ2-3; D: .; V: TRBV10-3; CDR3: AISGSSPVGDTQY
J: TRBJ2-3; D: .; V: TRBV5-1; CDR3: ASSKQGGTDTQY
J: TRBJ1-6; D: .; V: TRBV4-2; CDR3: ASSQDVNSPLH
J: TRBJ2-5; D: TRBD2; V: TRBV20-1; CDR3: SARAGTSGIQETQY
J: TRBJ2-4; D: .; V: TRBV4-3; CDR3: ASSQDLGDIGIQY
J: TRBJ1-5; D: .; V: TRBV4-2; CDR3: ASSGGYSNQPQH
J: TRBJ2-3; D: TRBD2; V: TRBV20-1; CDR3: SARDIGAGDTDTQY
J: TRBJ2-7; D: TRBD1; V: TRBV19; CDR3: ASSLGTGTYEQY
J: TRBJ1-1; D: .; V: TRBV5-4; CDR3: ASSPERDTEAF
J: TRBJ2-2; D: TRBD2; V: TRBV12-3/TRBV12-4; CDR3: ASRLYGLAGDAGELF
J: TRBJ2-7; D: .; V: TRBV10-1; CDR3: ASSPLGAITYEQY
J: TRBJ2-1; D: .; V: TRBV6-1; CDR3: ASAEVAEQF
J: TRBJ1-1; D: TRBD1; V: TRBV18; CDR3: ASSPLIQGQGATEAF
J: TRBJ1-2; D: .; V: TRBV18; CDR3: ASSPGLNNNYGYT
J: TRBJ1-5; D: .; V: TRBV27; CDR3: ASRLRGSGNLFSNQPQH
J: TRBJ1-1; D: TRBD1; V: TRBV6-1; CDR3: ASRDRAEAF
J: TRBJ2-7; D: .; V: TRBV30; CDR3: AWSVLSNYEQY
J: TRBJ2-3; D: TRBD1; V: TRBV10-3; CDR3: AISGGQGATDTQY
J: TRBJ2-1; D: TRBD2; V: TRBV27; CDR3: ASSPYLAGGRNTKREQF
J: TRBJ2-1; D: .; V: TRBV11-1; CDR3: ASSLATYNEQF
J: TRBJ2-7; D: TRBD2; V: TRBV20-1; CDR3: SALLGTSGGPIYEQY
J: TRBJ2-7; D: .; V: TRBV6-2/TRBV6-3; CDR3: ASRSGRTQFYEQY
J: TRBJ2-3; D: TRBD1; V: TRBV10-3; CDR3: AIRRQGPSTDTQY
J: TRBJ1-2; D: .; V: TRBV29-1; CDR3: SVDTGQRSYGYT
J: TRBJ2-1; D: TRBD1; V: TRBV18; CDR3: ASSPRGAGQGVNEQF
J: TRBJ1-4; D: .; V: TRBV5-4; CDR3: ASSSGGGSYEKLF
J: TRBJ1-1; D: .; V: TRBV15; CDR3: ATSRDYGTEAF
J: TRBJ1-3; D: .; V: TRBV6-1; CDR3: ASRLGPTSGNTIY
J: TRBJ1-2; D: .; V: TRBV28; CDR3: ASSLPVGIGYGYT
J: TRBJ1-4; D: .; V: TRBV28; CDR3: ASSLAPWKKLF
J: TRBJ1-6; D: .; V: TRBV4-1; CDR3: ASSPGDRRRGNSPLH
J: TRBJ2-1; D: .; V: TRBV28; CDR3: ASSLLANEQF
J: TRBJ1-2; D: .; V: TRBV5-1; CDR3: ASSLIGDRLDGYT
J: TRBJ2-1; D: TRBD2; V: TRBV7-7; CDR3: ASSSGTGLAGENEQF
J: TRBJ1-5; D: .; V: TRBV28; CDR3: ASTQGGQTNQPQH
J: TRBJ2-1; D: TRBD2; V: TRBV6-2/TRBV6-3; CDR3: ASSYNSGRAAGRF
J: TRBJ2-6; D: .; V: TRBV6-5; CDR3: ASSYSPGAGANVLT
J: TRBJ2-5; D: .; V: TRBV6-1; CDR3: ASSGGEAAETQY
J: TRBJ1-5; D: TRBD1; V: TRBV4-1; CDR3: ASSQGDRDGQPQH
J: TRBJ2-7; D: .; V: TRBV6-4; CDR3: ASNIQGCEQY
J: TRBJ2-7; D: TRBD1; V: TRBV19; CDR3: ASSIYAGTGREQY
J: TRBJ1-2; D: TRBD1; V: TRBV20-1; CDR3: SARSYRGVGYT
J: TRBJ1-1; D: .; V: TRBV7-6; CDR3: ASSTYFGGLNTEAF
J: TRBJ2-6; D: TRBD2; V: TRBV11-2; CDR3: ASSPLGGNSGANVPT
J: TRBJ2-7; D: TRBD1; V: TRBV7-8; CDR3: ASSPWTGSYEQY
J: TRBJ1-2; D: .; V: TRBV20-1; CDR3: SANPDYGYT
J: TRBJ2-4; D: TRBD2; V: TRBV7-9; CDR3: ASSPTSGGYIQY
J: TRBJ1-5; D: .; V: TRBV20-1; CDR3: SARSGTHNQPQH
J: TRBJ1-5; D: .; V: TRBV19; CDR3: ASSIMREVNQPQH
J: TRBJ2-2; D: .; V: TRBV12-3/TRBV12-4; CDR3: ASSLREGELF